This T cell receptor beta chain came from a study of post-analysis software for immune sequencing data. In this sample, this clonotype turned up a few times. Antigen: not known. Broader study findings: Controls had lower frequencies than patients of about five TRBV segments, which included TRBV5-6, TRBV5-1 and TRBV20-1. F-measure co-clustering was strong for batch-matched samples. Compared with controls, patients showed significantly lower normalized Chao1 diversity.

Germline V gene lookup returns CDR1 SGDLS and CDR2 YYNGEE. The length of the CDR3 is 16 residues. Losses at the gene ends were 3 bases for V and 7 bases for J; bases not matched to a gene: 11. Researchers reported that TCR beta cDNA libraries carried unique molecular identifiers. TCRdb independently ran MiXCR on the PCR reads; one entry per CDR3 protein. The table lists roughly 410,000 distinct CDR3 sequences, around a third of them singletons. The sequenced sample was blood. The genes are TRBV9 and TRBJ1-4; the match to TRBD1 covers 8 bases. The sequence came from a girl aged 10 to 17 with multiple sclerosis. The CDR3, as DNA: TGTGCCAGCAGCGCCGGGGGGGCAGGGGGCACTGAAAAACTGTTTTTT. As protein: CASSAGGAGGTEKLFF. The whole variable domain, remainder taken from reference TRBV9 and TRBJ1-4, is DSGVTQTPKHLITATGQRVTLRCSPRSGDLSVYWYQQSLDQGLQFLIQYYNGEERAKGNILERFSAQQFPDLHSELNLSSLELGDSALYFCASSAGGAGGTEKLFFGSGTQLSVL.